The source of this T cell receptor (beta chain) is a study of shared clonotypes between healthy human individuals. Study details: Donors had three CD4 naive, three CD4 memory, two CD8 naive and one CD8 memory plate apiece.

Data came from immunoSEQ multiplex PCR; TCRdb stores just in-frame clones and leaves some out. The table includes some 1 million clones, about 77% detected once. This clone was observed a few times. The same CDR3 is also encoded by other DNA sequences in this sample. The trim removed 5 bases at V and 5 bases at J, leaving 3 bases unmatched. The CDR3 sequence is 13 residues long. Germline V gene lookup returns CDR1 SNHLY and CDR2 FYNNEI. The chain carries TRBV2 and TRBJ1-5; TRBD1 matches 7 bases. The source of this sequence is a man aged 18-30 years in good health. Sequences were obtained from memory CD4+ T cells sorted from blood. The subset here: CD45RA-negative fraction. CDR3 in amino acids: CASSRDRDQPQHF. The CDR3 nucleotides are TGTGCCAGCAGTCGGGACAGAGATCAGCCCCAGCATTTT.